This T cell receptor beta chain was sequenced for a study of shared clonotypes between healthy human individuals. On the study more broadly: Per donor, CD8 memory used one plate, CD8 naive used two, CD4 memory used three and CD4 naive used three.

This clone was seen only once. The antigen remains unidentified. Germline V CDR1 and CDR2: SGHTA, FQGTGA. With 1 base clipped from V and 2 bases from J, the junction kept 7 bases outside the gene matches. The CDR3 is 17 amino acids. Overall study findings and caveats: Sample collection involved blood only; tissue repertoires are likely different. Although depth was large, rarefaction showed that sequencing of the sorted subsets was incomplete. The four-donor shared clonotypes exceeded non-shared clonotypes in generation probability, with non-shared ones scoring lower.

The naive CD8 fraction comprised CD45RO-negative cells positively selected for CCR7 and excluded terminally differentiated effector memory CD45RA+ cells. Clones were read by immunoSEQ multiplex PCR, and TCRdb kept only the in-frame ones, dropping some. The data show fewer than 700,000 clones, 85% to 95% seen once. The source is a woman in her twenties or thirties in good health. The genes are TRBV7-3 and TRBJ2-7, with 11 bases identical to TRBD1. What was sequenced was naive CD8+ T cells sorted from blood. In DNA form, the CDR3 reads TGTGCCAGCAGCTTAAAAGTCTGGGACAGGGGGGCCTACGAGCAGTACTTC. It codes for CASSLKVWDRGAYEQYF.